These 15 T cell receptor beta chains were all obtained from the same sample, sequenced in a study of cytomegalovirus exposure and HLA in healthy donors. Measured with immunoSEQ multiplex PCR; TCRdb has only the in-frame clones, and not every one. The sample contains tens of thousands of clones, around 90% of which appear only once. The sample consisted of PBMCs. The receptor set was obtained from a young woman in good health and CMV-seropositive.

The chain is built from TRBV6-4 and TRBJ2-6; 8 positions match TRBD1. This CDR3 has 16 amino acids. The ends lost 0 bases at V and 2 bases at J; junction bases unmatched: 0. Germline CDR1 MRHNA, CDR2 SNTAGT. The CDR3 here is CASSDSTGAGANVLTF. The DNA of the CDR3 is TGTGCCAGCAGTGACTCGACAGGGGCTGGGGCCAACGTCCTGACTTTC.

The J gene is TRBJ1-1, the V gene TRBV2; no clear D. The CDR3 is made up of 13 amino acids. Germline V gene lookup returns CDR1 SNHLY and CDR2 FYNNEI. Between the trimmed V and J ends, which lost 6 bases and 4 bases, there was a span of 12 bases. CDR3 residues: CASRTTQGTEAFF. The CDR3 coding sequence is TGTGCCAGCAGGACTACACAAGGCACTGAAGCTTTCTTT.

Details on this clone: The sample holds other DNA sequences that translate to the same CDR3. J is TRBJ2-5 and V is TRBV9; 9 bases fit TRBD1. Unmatched junction bases numbered 4, after V lost 2 bases and J lost 2 bases. The CDR3 sequence is 15 residues long. Germline lookup yields CDR1 SGDLS and CDR2 YYNGEE. The CDR3 reads CASSVGQGRQETQYF. CDR3 DNA: TGTGCCAGCAGCGTGGGACAGGGTAGGCAAGAGACCCAGTACTTC.

The chain uses TRBV7-2 and TRBJ2-7; tentatively, D is TRBD1 (5 bases). The CDR3 is 15 residues long. The V gene's germline CDR1 is SGHTA and CDR2 FQGNSA. V was clipped by 3 bases and J by 1 base, with 13 bases between them. For the CDR3, the DNA is TGTGCCAGCAGCTTTAGGGGTTACCCGTCCTACGAGCAGTACTTC. Protein: CASSFRGYPSYEQYF.

The CDR3 DNA is TGTGCCAGCAGCCCTAGAGGTCGGGACAGGGGGTACACTGAAGCTTTCTTT. Its protein product is CASSPRGRDRGYTEAFF. The chain uses TRBV7-9 and TRBJ1-1, with 11 bases matching TRBD1. Germline loops: CDR1 SEHNR, CDR2 FQNEAQ (reference sequence). CDR3 size: 17 residues. After removal of 5 bases from V and 3 bases from J, the junction contained 11 bases not matched to a gene. Full variable domain (rest looked up from reference TRBV7-9 and TRBJ1-1): DTGVSQNPRHKITKRGQNVTFRCDPISEHNRLYWYRQTLGQGPEFLTYFQNEAQLEKSRLLSDRFSAERPKGSFSTLEIQRTEQGDSAMYLCASSPRGRDRGYTEAFFGQGTRLTVV.

The CDR3 DNA sequence: TGTGCCAGCAGCCCTCCCGGGGCAGCGGGGGGGAGCACCGGGGAGCTGTTTTTT. Protein sequence: CASSPPGAAGGSTGELFF. The genes are TRBV5-5 and TRBJ2-2; 10 bases line up with TRBD2. This CDR3 has 18 residues. The V segment lost 4 bases and the J segment 4 bases; nucleotides outside the gene matches: 13. From germline, CDR1 is SGHKS and CDR2 YYEKEE (reference sequence).

The CDR3 sequence: CAWSVPRGGSPLHF. The CDR3 DNA reads as TGTGCCTGGAGTGTACCCAGGGGTGGCTCACCCCTCCACTTT. The V and J genes are TRBV30 and TRBJ1-6; possible D gene TRBD1, 6 bases. The V end was cut by 0 bases, the J end by 10 bases, with 13 bases between. Germline lookup yields CDR1 GTSNPN and CDR2 SVGIG (reference sequence). The CDR3 loop spans 14 amino acids.

The rearrangement uses TRBV5-1 and TRBJ2-1; 7 bases match TRBD2. The trim removed 5 bases at V and 5 bases at J, leaving 25 bases unmatched. The CDR3 is 20 residues long. Germline V gene lookup returns CDR1 SGHRS and CDR2 YFSETQ. The chain's CDR3 is CASRGCGGRVFRPWDNEQFF. CDR3 coding DNA: TGCGCCAGCAGAGGTTGCGGGGGTCGAGTATTCCGCCCTTGGGACAATGAGCAGTTCTTC.

J is TRBJ1-3 and V is TRBV10-2; 9 bases agree with TRBD1. V shed 6 bases and J 3 bases; nucleotides not matched to a gene: 3. Germline lookup yields CDR1 WSHSY and CDR2 SAAADI. This CDR3 region has 14 residues. The CDR3 coding sequence is TGCGCCAGCAGAGACAGGGGGTTTGGAAACACCATATATTTT. It specifies CASRDRGFGNTIYF.

The chain carries TRBV30 and TRBJ2-2; 15 nucleotides line up with TRBD2. The CDR3 contains 18 residues. Germline-derived CDR1 and CDR2 are GTSNPN and SVGIG (reference sequence). Germline trimming cut 2 bases from V and 5 bases from J; bases unmatched to any gene: 9. In DNA, the CDR3 is TGTGCCTGGAGTCCAAGGACTAGCGGGAGGGCCAGGACCGGGGAGCTGTTTTTT. Translation gives CAWSPRTSGRARTGELFF.

This chain uses TRBV9 with TRBJ2-1; 11 bases line up with TRBD2. Losses at the gene ends were 4 bases for V and 7 bases for J; bases not matched to a gene: 4. The length of the CDR3 is 14 residues. Germline lookup yields CDR1 SGDLS and CDR2 YYNGEE. The CDR3 is CASSKGTSGNEQFF. The CDR3 DNA reads TGTGCCAGCAGCAAGGGGACTAGCGGAAATGAGCAGTTCTTC.

The chain joins TRBV21-1 to TRBJ1-4; the table's D gene call, TRBD1, was not cross checked with the DNA. TRBV21-1 is a listed pseudogene. This CDR3 contains 18 residues. CDR3 sequence (DNA): TGTGCCAGCAGCAAATGGGGGGGACAGGGGGACCACAATGAAAAACTGTTTTTT. This translates into CASSKWGGQGDHNEKLFF.

The chain is built from TRBV5-4 and TRBJ2-7; D is uncertain. The CDR3 extends over 13 amino acids. Germline V gene data show CDR1 as SGHNT and CDR2 as YYREEE (reference sequence). Trimming took off 2 bases at V and 6 bases at J, with 12 bases between the two ends. The CDR3: CASSFLSWSEQYF. The DNA of the CDR3 is TGTGCCAGCAGCTTCCTTAGCTGGTCCGAGCAGTACTTC.

This sequence joins TRBV5-5 and TRBJ2-5; tentatively, D is TRBD1 (6 bases). Germline-derived CDR1 and CDR2 are SGHKS and YYEKEE (reference sequence). This CDR3 is built from 16 residues. V dropped 3 bases and J dropped 4 bases, with 19 bases sitting between them. This chain's CDR3 is CASSSSGDGPRETQYF. CDR3 coding DNA: TGTGCCAGCAGCTCATCAGGGGACGGACCCCGAGAGACCCAGTACTTC.

This clone came up once. The chain has TRBV4-2 and TRBJ2-3, with 9 bases fitting TRBD2. Germline values: CDR1 LGHNA, CDR2 YNFKEQ. The CDR3 totals 16 residues. V was pared by 4 bases and J by 1 base, with 6 bases of the junction left unmatched. DNA for the CDR3: TGTGCCAGCAGCCCTTCGCGGGGGGGAGGCACAGATACGCAGTATTTT. It yields the protein CASSPSRGGGTDTQYF.